This passage covers 28 T cell receptor beta chains from one sample sequenced in a study of shared clonotypes between healthy human individuals. Produced via immunoSEQ multiplex PCR; TCRdb's table is partial and in-frame only. The sample consists of around 750,000 clones, 74% of them appearing once. Sequencing was performed on memory CD4+ T cells sorted from blood. As to subset: CD45RA-negative fraction. The source of these receptors is a woman in her twenties or thirties in good health.

The V call is TRBV11-3, the J call TRBJ2-2, with no clear D. The CDR3 has 14 amino acids. Germline V CDR1 and CDR2: SGHNT, YENEEA. The V end was cut by 0 bases, the J end by 6 bases, with 8 bases between. The CDR3 DNA reads as TGTGCCAGCAGCTTAGATTCTAGGTCCGGGGAGCTGTTTTTT. Encoded protein: CASSLDSRSGELFF.

This clone was detected a few times. The V and J genes are TRBV5-5 and TRBJ1-3, with D uncertain. The CDR3 is made up of 15 amino acids. In germline, CDR1 is SGHKS, CDR2 YYEKEE (reference sequence). V was pared by 0 bases and J by 2 bases, with 9 bases between. DNA of the CDR3: TGTGCCAGCAGCTTGGCCATTGGTGCTGGAAACACCATATATTTT. Its protein is CASSLAIGAGNTIYF.

This clone showed up just a few times. The CDR3 loop is CASKTDGTGPYEQYF. The CDR3 nucleotides are TGTGCCAGCAAAACAGACGGGACCGGTCCCTACGAGCAGTACTTC. The V gene is TRBV6-1, the J gene TRBJ2-7; D could derive from TRBD1 or TRBD2 (5 bases each). CDR1 and CDR2 (germline): MNHNS, SASEGT. V dropped 7 bases and J dropped 2 bases, with 18 bases sitting between them. The CDR3 loop spans 15 amino acids.

CDR3 region: CASSVGPRFTDRGEQFF. In nucleotides, the CDR3 is TGCGCCAGCAGTGTAGGTCCTCGTTTTACAGATCGGGGTGAGCAGTTCTTC. This chain uses TRBV5-1 with TRBJ2-1, with D tentatively TRBD2 (5 bases). Trimming took 5 bases from V and 9 from J, leaving 27 bases between them. Germline loops: CDR1 SGHRS, CDR2 YFSETQ. CDR3 size: 17 residues.

The chain uses TRBV11-2 and TRBJ2-3; weak D call: TRBD2 (6 bases). The V and J ends lost 5 bases and 14 bases respectively, with 20 bases between them. Germline CDR1 and CDR2: SGHAT and FQNNGV. The CDR3 consists of 13 residues. The CDR3 DNA follows: TGTGCCAGCAGCAAAGATATGCGGGACGGTGGGTATTTT. It translates to CASSKDMRDGGYF.

The chain couples TRBV7-9 to TRBJ2-2, with 11 bases aligning to TRBD2. This CDR3 is built from 15 residues. In germline, CDR1 is SEHNR, CDR2 FQNEAQ (reference sequence). Unmatched junction bases numbered 1, after V lost 2 bases and J lost 5 bases. The CDR3 nucleotides are TGTGCCAGCAGCTTAACTAGCGGGAGTACCGGGGAGCTGTTTTTT. Its translation: CASSLTSGSTGELFF.

The chain combines TRBV10-3 with TRBJ1-1; possibly TRBD1 for D (5 bases). Germline loops: CDR1 ENHRY, CDR2 SYGVKD. V lost 3 bases, J lost 9 bases, and 11 bases lay in between. This CDR3 comprises 12 residues. CDR3 sequence reads: CAISEVAGKAFF. The CDR3 DNA sequence: TGTGCCATCAGTGAAGTGGCAGGGAAAGCTTTCTTT.

The rearrangement uses TRBV7-9 and TRBJ2-5; 8 nucleotides agree with TRBD2. Germline V lookup: CDR1 SEHNR, CDR2 FQNEAQ (reference sequence). Trimming at V came to 4 bases and at J to 1 base, leaving 2 bases not matched to a gene. The CDR3 runs 14 residues. The CDR3 spells CASSSTSAQETQYF. Here the CDR3 DNA reads TGTGCCAGCAGCTCGACTAGCGCCCAAGAGACCCAGTACTTC.

The J gene is TRBJ2-7, the V gene TRBV19; D might be TRBD1 (7 bases). There are 14 residues in the CDR3. Germline CDR1 LNHDA, CDR2 SQIVND (reference sequence). Trimming stripped 7 bases from V and 12 bases from J, with 25 bases between. CDR3 in amino acids: CASTYGGSQDRLYF. CDR3 in DNA: TGTGCCAGTACCTACGGGGGCTCCCAGGACAGGCTGTACTTC.

The J gene is TRBJ1-2, the V gene TRBV10-3; D gene unclear. Germline CDR1 is ENHRY and CDR2 is SYGVKD. Trimming left V 2 bases short and J 3 bases short, with 10 bases between. The CDR3 sequence is 14 residues long. The CDR3 DNA reads TGTGCCATCAGTGAGCTTCCAGGATACTATGGCTACACCTTC. Protein: CAISELPGYYGYTF.

This clone has just one count. This chain links TRBV2 with TRBJ2-2; D remains unclear. V shed 5 bases and J shed 3 bases, with 10 bases lying between them. The CDR3 spans 14 residues. Looked up from germline, CDR1 is SNHLY and CDR2 is FYNNEI. The CDR3 reads CASSPFGYTGELFF. The CDR3 bases are TGTGCCAGCAGTCCATTCGGGTACACCGGGGAGCTGTTTTTT.

This clone has a count of ten or more. This chain connects TRBV6-4 to TRBJ2-6, with no clear D. Germline V lookup: CDR1 MRHNA, CDR2 SNTAGT. V lost 0 bases to trimming and J lost 3 bases, with 0 bases between them. CDR3 size: 13 residues. The CDR3 sequence: CASSDSGANVLTF. The CDR3 DNA reads as TGTGCCAGCAGTGACTCTGGGGCCAACGTCCTGACTTTC.

The sample holds a few counts of this clone. CDR3 protein: CASRGRNYGYTF. The CDR3 DNA follows: TGTGCCAGCAGAGGTCGGAACTATGGCTACACCTTC. The V and J genes are TRBV21-1 and TRBJ1-2. TRBV21-1 is an annotated pseudogene. The CDR3 is 12 amino acids.

The J gene is TRBJ2-2, the V gene TRBV27, with D perhaps matching TRBD1 (5 bases). The germline V gene has CDR1 MNHEY and CDR2 SMNVEV (reference sequence). Deletions cut 2 bases from V and 2 bases from J, with 18 bases between. The CDR3 sequence is 18 residues long. The CDR3: CASSLSIGAFGNTGELFF. The CDR3 nucleotides read TGTGCCAGCAGTTTAAGTATAGGGGCCTTTGGCAACACCGGGGAGCTGTTTTTT.

Here the CDR3 DNA reads TGCAGCGTTGAAGGGGGGGCTCCTGGCTACACCTTC. This codes for CSVEGGAPGYTF. The chain carries TRBV29-1 and TRBJ1-2; TRBD1 might be the D (6 bases). Germline V gene data show CDR1 as SQVTM and CDR2 as ANQGSEA. V was shortened by 1 base and J by 7 bases, with 10 bases between the two germline ends. CDR3 size: 12 residues.

The chain combines TRBV6-5 with TRBJ2-7; 7 nucleotides agree with TRBD1. The CDR3 sequence is 15 residues long. Trimming at V came to 3 bases and at J to 5 bases, leaving 10 bases not matched to a gene. Germline CDR1 and CDR2: MNHEY and SVGAGI. The CDR3 DNA follows: TGTGCCAGCAGTTATCCACCGTACAGGGGCCACGAGCAGTACTTC. This translates into CASSYPPYRGHEQYF.

The chain joins TRBV4-2 to TRBJ2-7, with 10 nucleotides matching TRBD2. This CDR3 is 16 amino acids long. Germline V gene sequence: CDR1 LGHNA, CDR2 YNFKEQ. V lost 0 bases to trimming and J lost 0 bases; unmatched junction nucleotides: 2. CDR3 bases: TGTGCCAGCAGCCAAGAAGCTAGCGGGAGCTCCTACGAGCAGTACTTC. As protein: CASSQEASGSSYEQYF.

The rearrangement links TRBV5-1 to TRBJ2-1, with 9 positions matching TRBD2. Germline loops: CDR1 SGHRS, CDR2 YFSETQ. The trim removed 0 bases at V and 0 bases at J, leaving 10 bases unmatched. The CDR3 is 19 amino acids. The CDR3 coding sequence is TGCGCCAGCAGCTTGGGACGACTAGCGGACCTGAGCTCCTACAATGAGCAGTTCTTC. Translated, it gives CASSLGRLADLSSYNEQFF.

The genes are TRBV9 and TRBJ2-6, with 7 bases that match TRBD2. Germline V CDR1 and CDR2: SGDLS, YYNGEE. With 4 bases clipped from V and 0 bases from J, the junction kept 10 bases outside the gene matches. CDR3 length equals 18 residues. CDR3 sequence reads: CASSPRGAGSSGANVLTF. CDR3 nucleotides: TGTGCCAGCAGCCCTCGAGGAGCGGGGAGCTCTGGGGCCAACGTCCTGACTTTC.

The table lists this clone with a count of one. The chain joins TRBV25-1 to TRBJ1-6; weak D call: TRBD1 (5 bases). Trimming pared 4 bases from V and 7 bases from J, leaving 8 bases between. The CDR3 length is 13 residues. The germline V gene has CDR1 MGHDK and CDR2 SYGVNS. CDR3 nucleotide sequence: TGTGCCAGCAGTGGGCAGGGCAATTCACCCCTCCACTTT. Its protein is CASSGQGNSPLHF.

This sequence joins TRBV19 and TRBJ1-1; weak D call: TRBD1 (6 bases). V lost 7 bases and J lost 5, with 20 bases in between. Germline assignment: CDR1 LNHDA and CDR2 SQIVND (reference sequence). The CDR3 is 15 residues long. The CDR3 coding sequence is TGTGCCAGTACTCTAACCGGGACACACAGAACTGAAGCTTTCTTT. It codes for CASTLTGTHRTEAFF.

The chain couples TRBV19 to TRBJ2-1; possible D gene TRBD1, 5 bases. Germline assignment: CDR1 LNHDA and CDR2 SQIVND (reference sequence). The CDR3 spans 15 residues. V was clipped by 6 bases and J by 5 bases, with 17 bases between them. The CDR3 here is CASSLDKSWNNEQFF. CDR3 sequence (DNA): TGTGCCAGTAGCTTGGACAAGTCATGGAACAATGAGCAGTTCTTC.

In DNA form, the CDR3 reads TGCGCCAGCAGTTCCACGCCCGGGACCCTGGATGAGCAGTACTTC. Translating gives CASSSTPGTLDEQYF. The rearrangement uses TRBV10-1 and TRBJ2-7; the D gene could be TRBD1 or TRBD2 (5 bases each). V lost 5 bases to trimming and J lost 7 bases, with 21 bases between them. The length of the CDR3 is 15 residues. The germline V gene encodes CDR1 WNHNN and CDR2 SYGVQD (reference sequence).

This sequence joins TRBV30 and TRBJ2-5; D uncertain. V was trimmed by 0 bases and J by 1 base, leaving 9 bases between them. The CDR3 runs to 14 residues. Per germline, CDR1 GTSNPN and CDR2 SVGIG (reference sequence). The CDR3 protein is CAWSVRSVQETQYF. The CDR3 DNA is TGTGCCTGGAGTGTACGTTCTGTCCAAGAGACCCAGTACTTC.

The chain links TRBV28 to TRBJ2-3; D remains unclear. The V and J ends lost 2 bases and 2 bases respectively, with 11 bases between them. CDR3 length: 15 amino acids. Per the germline V gene, CDR1 is MDHEN and CDR2 is SYDVKM. CDR3 nucleotides: TGTGCCAGCAGTTTAAGAGAGGCCACCACAGATACGCAGTATTTT. The encoded protein is CASSLREATTDTQYF.

V usage is TRBV7-9 and J usage is TRBJ2-3, with a possible D match to TRBD2 (6 bases). This CDR3 is 16 amino acids long. Germline V CDR1 and CDR2: SEHNR, FQNEAQ (reference sequence). V lost 3 bases to trimming and J lost 2 bases, with 15 bases between them. This CDR3 reads CASSFHRDSLTDTQYF. DNA of the CDR3: TGTGCCAGCAGCTTCCACCGGGACTCACTCACAGATACGCAGTATTTT.

The genes are TRBV5-1 and TRBJ2-7; 9 bases line up with TRBD1. J lost 6 bases, V lost 4 bases, and 8 bases had no gene match. CDR1 and CDR2 from the germline V gene are SGHRS and YFSETQ. This CDR3 contains 14 residues. In DNA, the CDR3 is TGCGCCAGCAGCACCGGGACAGGGAAACCCGAGCAGTACTTC. As protein: CASSTGTGKPEQYF.

The gene calls are TRBV5-6 and TRBJ2-2, with D perhaps matching TRBD2 (6 bases). The length of the CDR3 is 16 residues. Trimming removed 1 base at V and 1 base at J, with 11 bases between. The V gene's germline CDR1 is SGHDT and CDR2 YYEEEE. CDR3 residues: CASSLYGGGNTGELFF. DNA of the CDR3: TGTGCCAGCAGCTTGTATGGGGGAGGGAACACCGGGGAGCTGTTTTTT.